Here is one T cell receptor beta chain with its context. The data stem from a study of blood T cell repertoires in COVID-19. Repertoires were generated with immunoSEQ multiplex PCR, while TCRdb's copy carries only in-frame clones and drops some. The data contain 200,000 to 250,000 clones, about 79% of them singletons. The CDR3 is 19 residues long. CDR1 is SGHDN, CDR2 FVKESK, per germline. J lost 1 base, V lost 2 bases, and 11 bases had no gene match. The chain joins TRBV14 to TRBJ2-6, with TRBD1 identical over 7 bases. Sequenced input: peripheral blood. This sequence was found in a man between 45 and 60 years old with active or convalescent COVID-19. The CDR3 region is CASSQHPGQIFSGANVLTF. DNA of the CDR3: TGTGCCAGCAGCCAACACCCGGGACAGATCTTTTCTGGGGCCAACGTCCTGACTTTC.